The rows below give T cell receptor beta chains drawn from one sample of a study of STAT5B mutations in CD4+ large granular lymphocyte leukemia. Measured with immunoSEQ multiplex PCR; TCRdb has only the in-frame clones, and not every one. The table lists about 31,000 clones, around 74% of them singletons, with approximately 1.1% in the top ten. The sequenced sample consisted of CD4+ T cells from blood buffy coats. These receptors were obtained from a human donor in good health. The CDR3 runs from the conserved cysteine through the conserved F or W. D genes are given only for firm matches. Size values are once, few and many counts, or a class for expanded clones, and some rows have none.

.,TRBJ2-1,TRBV7-2,.,TGTGCCAGCAGCTCGGGACGGAATGAGCAGTTCTTC,CASSSGRNEQFF
.,TRBJ2-3,TRBV6-6,TRBD2,TGTGCCAGCAGTAGGGGGACTAGGGGCACAGATACGCAGTATTTT,CASSRGTRGTDTQYF
.,TRBJ2-3,TRBV2,.,TGTGCCAGCAGTGTACTTTTCACAGATACGCAGTATTTT,CASSVLFTDTQYF
once,TRBJ2-3,TRBV15,TRBD2,TGTGCCACCAGCAGAGAGTTCCAGCGGGGGGGCCCGTGGACAGATACGCAGTATTTT,CATSREFQRGGPWTDTQYF
.,TRBJ1-2,TRBV7-2,.,TGTGCCAGCAGCTTGTCCGGCGCCCATAACTATGGCTACACCTTC,CASSLSGAHNYGYTF
once,TRBJ2-7,TRBV7-3,.,TGTGCCAGCAGCTCCCGGGTCGGGTCCACCTACGAGCAGTACTTC,CASSSRVGSTYEQYF
few,TRBJ1-5,TRBV2,.,TGTGCCAGCAGCTCCACCCACAATCAGCCCCAGCATTTT,CASSSTHNQPQHF
.,TRBJ1-1,TRBV10-3,.,TGTGCCATCACGGACCGCCTGGACACTGAAGCTTTCTTT,CAITDRLDTEAFF
.,TRBJ2-7,TRBV30,.,TGTGCCTGGAAGGTGGCTTACCGCTACGAGCAGTACTTC,CAWKVAYRYEQYF
.,TRBJ2-1,TRBV18,.,TGTGCCAGCTCACAAGGGCTGCGGGACAATGAGCAGTTCTTC,CASSQGLRDNEQFF
.,TRBJ1-1,TRBV21-1,.,TGTGCCAGCAGCAACGTACGGATGAACACTGAAGCTTTCTTT,CASSNVRMNTEAFF
.,TRBJ2-1,TRBV18,.,TGTGCCAGCTCTCCCACGGGGGCGGGGTTAAACAATGAGCAGTTCTTC,CASSPTGAGLNNEQFF
.,TRBJ2-1,TRBV6-5,.,TGTGCCAGCAGTTACTCAGGCGTTTTTAATGAGCAGTTCTTC,CASSYSGVFNEQFF
.,TRBJ2-7,TRBV5-1,.,TGCGCCAGCAGCTCTGGTGGCAGCACCTACGAGCAGTACTTC,CASSSGGSTYEQYF
.,TRBJ2-2,TRBV6-6,.,TGTGCCAGCAGCCGGGGCAACACCGGGGAGCTGTTTTTT,CASSRGNTGELFF
.,TRBJ1-2,TRBV7-2,.,TGTGCCAGCAGGTCAAGAATGGGAGCTAACTATGGCTACACCTTC,CASRSRMGANYGYTF
.,TRBJ1-5,TRBV2,TRBD1,TGTGCCAGCAGCGCGAGGGACAGGGGTAATCAGCCCCAGCATTTT,CASSARDRGNQPQHF
once,TRBJ2-7,TRBV9,.,TGTGCCAGCAGCCCGACGAGCTCCTACGAGCAGTACTTC,CASSPTSSYEQYF
few,TRBJ1-2,TRBV19,.,TGTGCCTATAGGGACGGTAAGAGGTGCACCTTC,CAYRDGKRCTF
.,TRBJ1-2,TRBV5-1,.,TGCGCCAGCAGTCTAACTGAGAACTATGGCTACACCTTC,CASSLTENYGYTF
.,TRBJ2-3,TRBV19,TRBD2,TGTGCCAGTAGTCTTAGGACTAGCGGGCAAACAAGGGGTACGCAGTATTTT,CASSLRTSGQTRGTQYF
.,TRBJ1-3,TRBV9,.,TGTGCCAGCAGCGTTGGTCGCTCTGGAAACACCATATATTTT,CASSVGRSGNTIYF
once,TRBJ2-1,TRBV2,TRBD2,TGTGCCAGCAGTGAATCGGGACTAGCTTTCAATGAGCAGTTCTTC,CASSESGLAFNEQFF
few,TRBJ1-3,TRBV27,.,TGTGCCAGCGCACTCGTGCCCCCTGGAAACACCATATATTTT,CASALVPPGNTIYF
.,TRBJ2-1,TRBV7-6,TRBD2,TGTGCCAGCAGCTTGAGGGCAGATAGCGGGAGTCGGAATGAGCAGTTCTTC,CASSLRADSGSRNEQFF
few,TRBJ1-1,TRBV30,TRBD1,TGTGCCTGGAGTGACCTGGGACAGTCGAACACTGAAGCTTTCTTT,CAWSDLGQSNTEAFF
.,TRBJ2-1,TRBV5-1,TRBD2,TGCGCCAGCAGCTTGACTAGCGGGGGGGCCTACAATGAGCAGTTCTTC,CASSLTSGGAYNEQFF
.,TRBJ1-1,TRBV4-2,.,TGTGCCAGCAGCTCTCCCGGGGGAACGAACACTGAAGCTTTCTTT,CASSSPGGTNTEAFF
.,TRBJ2-3,TRBV5-1,.,TGCGCCAGCACCAAGGGGGACTACGACGACACAGATACGCAGTATTTT,CASTKGDYDDTDTQYF
few,TRBJ2-3,TRBV7-2,.,TGTGCCAGCAGCCCGGGCGGGGGCCGGGATACGCAGTATTTT,CASSPGGGRDTQYF
once,TRBJ1-1,TRBV11-2,TRBD1,TGTGCCAGCAGCTCAACAGGGGGCTGGAGTGAAGCTTTCTTT,CASSSTGGWSEAFF
.,TRBJ2-1,TRBV6-5,TRBD1,TGTGCCAGCAGTTACGGGACAGGGGACGGTGAGCAGTTCTTC,CASSYGTGDGEQFF
.,TRBJ2-1,TRBV28,TRBD1,TGTGCCAGCAAACTTGGGACAGGGTACGATGAGCAGTTCTTC,CASKLGTGYDEQFF
.,TRBJ2-1,TRBV7-9,TRBD2,TGTGCCAGCAGCTTACCCCCTGGGGAGGGGACCAATGAGCAGTTCTTC,CASSLPPGEGTNEQFF
.,TRBJ1-1,TRBV29-1,.,TGCAGCGGGGCAGACCAGAACACTGAAGCTTTCTTT,CSGADQNTEAFF
.,TRBJ2-5,TRBV5-6,.,TGTGCCAGCAGCTCCAGCAGAGGAGAGACCCAGTACTTC,CASSSSRGETQYF
.,TRBJ1-6,TRBV28,.,TGTGCCAGCAGTTTAGTAGGGATCAGCTCCTATAATTCACCCCTCCACTTT,CASSLVGISSYNSPLHF
.,TRBJ1-2,TRBV10-2,.,TGCGCCAGCAGCGGGCAGGGTTATGGCTACACCTTC,CASSGQGYGYTF
.,TRBJ2-5,TRBV11-2,.,TGTGCCAGCAGCAGCGAGGGAGAGACCCAGTACTTC,CASSSEGETQYF
.,TRBJ1-1,TRBV7-2,TRBD1,TGTGCCAGCAGCTTAGCGCCTCGGGACAGGGGGGACACTGAAGCTTTCTTT,CASSLAPRDRGDTEAFF
few,TRBJ1-1,TRBV18,.,TGTGCCAGCTCATCCGGGACGGGGAACACTGAAGCTTTCTTT,CASSSGTGNTEAFF
.,TRBJ2-7,TRBV6-1,.,TGTGCCAGCAGTGAAGCGACAGCATTGCCCTACGAGCAGTACTTC,CASSEATALPYEQYF
.,TRBJ2-3,TRBV4-2,.,TGTGCCAGCAGCCAAGACGACTTGTCGGGGGATACGCAGTATTTT,CASSQDDLSGDTQYF
.,TRBJ2-5,TRBV27,TRBD2,TGTGCCAGCAGTAGGCCCGTGGGACTAGCGGGAGGGACCCAGTACTTC,CASSRPVGLAGGTQYF
.,TRBJ1-3,TRBV25-1,TRBD1,TGTGCCAGCAGATCAGGGGGCACCGGAAACACCATATATTTT,CASRSGGTGNTIYF
.,TRBJ2-1,TRBV11-3,.,TGTGCCAGCAGCTTGGGCGGGATCGGGGGCTACAATGAGCAGTTCTTC,CASSLGGIGGYNEQFF
.,TRBJ1-1,TRBV15,TRBD1,TGTGCCACCAGCTCCTACAGGGGGCCGAACACTGAAGCTTTCTTT,CATSSYRGPNTEAFF
.,TRBJ2-2,TRBV5-1,.,TGCGCCAGCAGGGTGACAGCCTTGAACACCGGGGAGCTGTTTTTT,CASRVTALNTGELFF
.,TRBJ1-6,TRBV6-1,TRBD1,TGTGCCAGCAGAGGACAGGGGAGGTATTCACCCCTCCACTTT,CASRGQGRYSPLHF
once,TRBJ1-2,TRBV5-4,.,TGTGCCAGCAGCTTTTGGGGTGGCGGGGAATCTGGCGGCTACACCTTC,CASSFWGGGESGGYTF
.,TRBJ2-3,TRBV6-6,.,TGTGCCAGCAGTAAGCGGGGACACACAGATACGCAGTATTTT,CASSKRGHTDTQYF